This T cell receptor beta chain was sequenced in a study of neurological immune-mediated disorders. Study-level results: No CDR3 amino acid sequences were shared by expanded clones across subjects, suggesting private repertoires in all groups. Expansion of TCR clones was greatest in HTLV-1-associated myelopathy and smallest in multiple sclerosis, where it fell below that of healthy controls.

The authors produced cDNA by 5'RACE using 10-nucleotide random UMIs. One entry per CDR3 protein, called by TCRdb with MiXCR from the 5' RACE reads. Among about 38,000 distinct CDR3 sequences listed, approximately 10% were seen once. This clonotype was seen repeatedly, ten times or more. Its antigen is undetermined. Time point meaning: technical triplicate 1. The starting material, 2 million PBMCs stored at -80 C, gave rise to the unsorted libraries. Germline V gene lookup returns CDR1 LNHNV and CDR2 YYDKDF (reference sequence). Trimming stripped 5 bases from V and 3 bases from J, with 15 bases between. The CDR3 has 15 residues.

J is TRBJ2-3 and V is TRBV15, with D perhaps given as TRBD1 or TRBD2 (8 bases each). What was sequenced was PBMCs. The TCR originated in a man aged 55 to 70 with HTLV-1-associated myelopathy (HAM/TSP). For the CDR3, the DNA is TGTGCCACCAGCGCGGGGGGACAGGAGACAGATACGCAGTATTTT. This gives the protein CATSAGGQETDTQYF.